This TCR beta chain derives from a study of vaccination and CD4 T cells after COVID-19. Turning to the study itself: By nasal swab PCR, the convalescent patients were SARS-CoV-2 positive, with 9 or 10 mild cases and one severe. The post-COVID sampling time was a median approximately 3.5 months after diagnosis, ranging from 35 to 161.

Cultured CD4+ T-cell DNA underwent Oncomine TCR Beta short-read sequencing. TCRdb processed the PCR reads anew with MiXCR; each CDR3 protein has one entry. The sample shows some 18,000 distinct CDR3 sequences, about 50% of them seen only once. Sample treatment: 10-day PBMC culture with coronavirus spike peptide pools or control peptides (ViraFEST assay). With about 10 ug/ml peptide pools and roughly 9.8 IU/ml IL-2, PBMCs were cultured at 2 million to 2.5 million per well. This clonotype was observed a handful of times. Its antigen remains unknown. CDR1 is LNHNV and CDR2 is YYDKDF in the germline V gene (reference sequence). Deletions cut 0 bases from V and 5 bases from J, with 13 bases between. This CDR3 is built from 15 residues.

V is TRBV15 and J is TRBJ2-5; D may be TRBD1 (5 bases). This receptor was taken from a human donor who had recovered from COVID-19. Material: CD4+ T cells from blood, cultured in vitro. In DNA form, the CDR3 reads TGTGCCACCAGCAGAGATGGTGGGCAGGGTGAGACCCAGTACTTC. Amino acids: CATSRDGGQGETQYF.